These 26 T cell receptor beta chains were all obtained from the same sample, sequenced in a study of regulatory T cells in long-lasting Graves disease. According to the study, TCR beta libraries were built with iRepertoire HTBI primers and CDR3-region Arm-PCR. Via MiXCR, TCRdb re-called the multiplex PCR reads, giving one row per CDR3 protein. Counted here are fewer than 600,000 distinct CDR3 sequences, about 20% occurring once; the ten biggest clones make up about 12%. Specified time point: persistent/refractory GD, antithyroid drugs over 5 years with positive TRAb. Scientists built the TCR library using RNA that was extracted from PBMCs. The source material was peripheral blood mononuclear cells (PBMCs), sampled when the disease was refractory, from a patient treated with antithyroid drugs. The receptors were gathered from a female donor with Graves disease.

In this sample, this clonotype turned up many times. The chain joins TRBV7-3 to TRBJ1-1; D perhaps matches TRBD1 (6 bases). The V end lost 5 bases, the J end lost 4 bases, and 11 bases lay between the germline ends. Germline V gene data show CDR1 as SGHTA and CDR2 as FQGTGA. The CDR3 loop spans 13 amino acids. The CDR3 nucleotides are TGTGCCAGCAGCCAGGCAGGGGCCACTGAAGCTTTCTTT. Its protein product is CASSQAGATEAFF. Full variable domain (missing parts from reference TRBV7-3 and TRBJ1-1): GAGVSQTPSNKVTEKGKYVELRCDPISGHTALYWYRQSLGQGPEFLIYFQGTGAADDSGLPNDRFFAVRPEGSVSTLKIQRTERGDSAVYLCASSQAGATEAFFGQGTRLTVV.

V usage is TRBV7-2 and J usage is TRBJ2-2; TRBD2 aligns across 8 bases. Losses at the gene ends were 2 bases for V and 6 bases for J; bases not matched to a gene: 11. The CDR3 has 17 residues. CDR1 is SGHTA, CDR2 FQGNSA, per germline. The CDR3 region has the DNA TGTGCCAGCAGCTTATGGGCGGGGGGAATGTGGGCCGGGGAGCTGTTTTTT. It translates to CASSLWAGGMWAGELFF.

This clonotype was counted ten times or more. The chain is built from TRBV7-2 and TRBJ2-7; 10 nucleotides match TRBD1. CDR3 length equals 14 residues. Germline values: CDR1 SGHTA, CDR2 FQGNSA. V lost 3 bases to trimming and J lost 3 bases; unmatched junction nucleotides: 2. The CDR3 here is CASSFGDRGYEQYF. The CDR3 nucleotides read TGTGCCAGCAGCTTTGGGGACAGGGGCTACGAGCAGTACTTC.

At least ten counts were recorded for this clonotype. The V and J genes are TRBV28 and TRBJ1-6; D gene ambiguous. V was cut by 5 bases and J by 6 bases, with 14 bases left in between. This CDR3 has 15 residues. Germline CDR1 is MDHEN and CDR2 is SYDVKM. The CDR3 loop reads CASSGRTAINSPLHF. CDR3 DNA: TGTGCCAGCAGTGGAAGGACGGCAATTAATTCACCCCTCCACTTT.

V gene TRBV19 combines with J gene TRBJ1-1, with TRBD1 as a possible D gene (5 bases). Germline V gene data show CDR1 as LNHDA and CDR2 as SQIVND (reference sequence). Trimming pared 6 bases from V and 1 base from J, leaving 15 bases between. The CDR3 is 15 amino acids. The DNA for the CDR3 is TGTGCCAGTAGGACTCCGTTGGGGCCGAACACTGAAGCTTTCTTT. It codes for CASRTPLGPNTEAFF.

V usage is TRBV30 and J usage is TRBJ1-1; TRBD1 aligns across 8 bases. The V gene's germline CDR1 is GTSNPN and CDR2 SVGIG (reference sequence). Unmatched junction bases numbered 3, after V lost 2 bases and J lost 7 bases. The CDR3 spans 12 residues. The DNA of the CDR3 is TGTGCCTGGAGTAGGGGGACAGGTGAAGCTTTCTTT. This codes for CAWSRGTGEAFF.

This clonotype was recorded at least ten times. The gene calls are TRBV12-3 or TRBV12-4 and TRBJ1-2, with D uncertain. The CDR3 loop spans 12 amino acids. The V end was cut by 6 bases, the J end by 8 bases, with 13 bases between. CDR3 in amino acids: CASSPRSNGYTF. DNA for the CDR3: TGTGCCAGCAGCCCCCGCTCAAACGGCTACACCTTC.

The chain joins TRBV16 to TRBJ2-2; no clear D gene. CDR1 and CDR2 (germline): KGHSY, FQNENV. This CDR3 is 12 amino acids long. V was cut by 3 bases and J by 5 bases, with 4 bases left in between. The CDR3 sequence is CASSQTTGELFF. CDR3 coding DNA: TGTGCCAGCAGCCAGACTACCGGGGAGCTGTTTTTT. Combining the CDR3 with reference TRBV16 and TRBJ2-2 gives the whole variable domain GEEVAQTPKHLVRGEGQKAKLYCAPIKGHSYVFWYQQVLKNEFKFLISFQNENVFDETGMPKERFSAKCLPNSPCSLEIQATKLEDSAVYFCASSQTTGELFFGEGSRLTVL.

The V call is TRBV19, the J call TRBJ1-5; D uncertain. V was cut by 11 bases and J by 3 bases, with 14 bases left in between. Germline CDR1 is LNHDA and CDR2 is SQIVND (reference sequence). The CDR3 runs to 13 residues. CDR3: CAPGSRDNQPQHF. CDR3 nucleotides: TGTGCCCCCGGATCCCGGGACAATCAGCCCCAGCATTTT.

In DNA, the CDR3 is TGCAGTGCTAGAGAAACGGGAAACATTCAGTACTTC. This sequence encodes CSARETGNIQYF. The chain is built from TRBV20-1 and TRBJ2-4; D remains ambiguous. V lost 0 bases and J lost 6, with 6 bases in between. The germline gives CDR1 DFQATT, CDR2 SNEGSKA (reference sequence). The CDR3 extends over 12 amino acids.

The sample holds many counts of this clonotype. The chain couples TRBV28 to TRBJ1-4; D is uncertain. The V end lost 8 bases, the J end lost 4 bases, and 8 bases lay between the germline ends. The germline V gene has CDR1 MDHEN and CDR2 SYDVKM. The CDR3 is made up of 12 amino acids. DNA of the CDR3: TGTGCCAGCGCCGGACTTAATGAAAAACTGTTTTTT. It is translated as CASAGLNEKLFF.

This clonotype was found many times. The rearrangement links TRBV7-2 to TRBJ2-1; weak D call: TRBD2 (6 bases). Trimming pared 5 bases from V and 2 bases from J, leaving 13 bases between. The CDR3 extends over 15 amino acids. Germline CDR1 reads SGHTA; CDR2 reads FQGNSA. The CDR3 protein is CASSPRGSTYNEQFF. For the CDR3, the DNA is TGTGCCAGCAGCCCCCGGGGGTCGACCTACAATGAGCAGTTCTTC. Full variable domain (remainder filled in from reference TRBV7-2 and TRBJ2-1): GAGVSQSPSNKVTEKGKDVELRCDPISGHTALYWYRQSLGQGLEFLIYFQGNSAPDKSGLPSDRFSAERTGGSVSTLTIQRTQQEDSAVYLCASSPRGSTYNEQFFGPGTRLTVL.

This clonotype showed up many times. The chain couples TRBV7-2 to TRBJ2-7; D gene ambiguous. This CDR3 is built from 11 residues. CDR1 is SGHTA and CDR2 is FQGNSA in the germline V gene. V lost 6 bases, J lost 5 bases, and 8 bases lay in between. CDR3 sequence: CASSLPNEQYF. The CDR3 DNA follows: TGTGCCAGCAGTTTACCAAACGAGCAGTACTTC.

This clonotype was counted at least ten times. The chain links TRBV12-3 or TRBV12-4 to TRBJ1-6; 7 nucleotides align to TRBD1. The CDR3 is 14 residues long. The V segment lost 5 bases and the J segment 7 bases; nucleotides outside the gene matches: 5. The CDR3 DNA sequence: TGTGCCAGCAGTAGACAGGGTCCGAATTCACCCCTCCACTTT. It translates to CASSRQGPNSPLHF.

This clonotype was detected a few times. This chain connects TRBV6-1 to TRBJ1-3, with D unresolved. This CDR3 is 15 amino acids long. The V and J ends lost 0 bases and 1 base respectively, with 7 bases between them. From germline, CDR1 is MNHNS and CDR2 SASEGT. The CDR3 DNA sequence: TGTGCCAGCAGTGAAGCCCTAGGATCTGGAAACACCATATATTTT. Its translation is CASSEALGSGNTIYF.

This chain connects TRBV4-2 to TRBJ2-7; no clear D. In germline, CDR1 is LGHNA, CDR2 YNFKEQ. The V and J ends lost 4 bases and 6 bases respectively, with 13 bases between them. CDR3 length equals 13 residues. Written as DNA, the CDR3 is TGTGCCAGCAGCCTAGGCCCTCACCGCGAGCAGTACTTC. It codes for CASSLGPHREQYF.

The table lists this clonotype with a few counts. The V call is TRBV20-1, the J call TRBJ2-5; D ambiguous. Germline assignment: CDR1 DFQATT and CDR2 SNEGSKA (reference sequence). V lost 0 bases and J 2 bases, leaving 7 bases between the germline ends. This CDR3 region has 13 residues. The CDR3 DNA sequence: TGCAGTGCTAGAGATGCGCAGCAAGAGACCCAGTACTTC. Amino acids: CSARDAQQETQYF.

This rearrangement joins TRBV9 to TRBJ2-2, with D possibly TRBD2 on 6 matching bases. The V end was cut by 0 bases, the J end by 2 bases, with 11 bases between. Germline V CDR1 and CDR2: SGDLS, YYNGEE. The length of the CDR3 is 16 residues. The CDR3, as DNA: TGTGCCAGCAGCGTAGCTGTTAGCGGCAACACCGGGGAGCTGTTTTTT. Translating it yields CASSVAVSGNTGELFF.

This chain connects TRBV7-3 to TRBJ1-5; D call uncertain. The CDR3 length is 14 residues. Trimming removed 2 bases from V and 6 bases from J, with 11 bases in between. In germline, CDR1 is SGHTA, CDR2 FQGTGA. The CDR3 DNA sequence: TGTGCCAGCAGCTTAGGGGAAGTCGTTCAGCCCCAGCATTTT. It encodes CASSLGEVVQPQHF.

This clonotype was recorded at least ten times. This chain uses TRBV2 with TRBJ2-5; D ambiguous. Trimming took 7 bases from V and 2 from J, leaving 11 bases between them. The CDR3 has 13 amino acids. Germline V gene sequence: CDR1 SNHLY, CDR2 FYNNEI. The DNA for the CDR3 is TGTGCCAGCACAGCCGTCGGTCAAGAGACCCAGTACTTC. Encoded protein: CASTAVGQETQYF.

The CDR3 region has the DNA TGCGCCAGCAGCTTGGGCCCTTCGGGACAGGGCGCTTCACCCCTCCACTTT. Translated, it gives CASSLGPSGQGASPLHF. This chain links TRBV5-1 with TRBJ1-6, with TRBD1 identical over 9 bases. CDR3 length: 17 residues. The trim removed 0 bases at V and 9 bases at J, leaving 10 bases unmatched. CDR1 is SGHRS and CDR2 is YFSETQ in the germline V gene.

The table lists this clonotype with a few counts. The chain carries TRBV30 and TRBJ2-3; TRBD1 matches 7 bases. V shed 2 bases and J 4 bases; nucleotides not matched to a gene: 9. This CDR3 is 15 amino acids long. The germline CDR1 and CDR2 sequences are GTSNPN and SVGIG (reference sequence). The CDR3: CAWSHEGAGADTQYF. The CDR3 DNA reads as TGTGCCTGGAGTCATGAGGGGGCAGGTGCAGATACGCAGTATTTT.

This clonotype was seen only once. V gene TRBV5-6 combines with J gene TRBJ1-1, with 11 bases lining up with TRBD1. V shed 4 bases, J shed 10 bases, and the junction held 15 bases outside the gene matches. In germline, CDR1 is SGHDT, CDR2 YYEEEE. The CDR3 extends over 16 amino acids. The CDR3 DNA reads TGTGCCAGCAGCCGAGTCTCCTTTGGACAGGGGGCTTCAGCTTTCTTT. Translating it yields CASSRVSFGQGASAFF.

Here the CDR3 reads CSARTGDEQYF. In nucleotides, the CDR3 is TGCAGCGCACGGACAGGGGACGAGCAGTACTTC. The V call is TRBV29-1, the J call TRBJ2-7, with 9 positions matching TRBD1. Germline loops: CDR1 SQVTM, CDR2 ANQGSEA. Trimming removed 7 bases from V and 5 bases from J; junction bases left unmatched: 3. The CDR3 sequence is 11 residues long.

V and J are TRBV2 and TRBJ1-1; tentatively, D is TRBD1 (5 bases). Trimming pared 0 bases from V and 0 bases from J, leaving 11 bases between. Germline V CDR1 and CDR2: SNHLY, FYNNEI. There are 16 residues in the CDR3. CDR3 coding DNA: TGTGCCAGCAGTGAAGCAGGGGAGACCTTGAACACTGAAGCTTTCTTT. Protein: CASSEAGETLNTEAFF. The variable domain in full, completed from reference TRBV2 and TRBJ1-1, reads EPEVTQTPSHQVTQMGQEVILRCVPISNHLYFYWYRQILGQKVEFLVSFYNNEISEKSEIFDDQFSVERPDGSNFTLKIRSTKLEDSAMYFCASSEAGETLNTEAFFGQGTRLTVV.

This clonotype has just a few counts. The rearrangement joins TRBV6-2 or TRBV6-3 to TRBJ1-2, with D unclear. V was cut by 0 bases and J by 3 bases, with 11 bases left in between. Germline V gives CDR1 MNHEY, CDR2 SVGEGT. The length of the CDR3 is 15 residues. CDR3 residues: CASSYSRQFHYGYTF. The CDR3 coding sequence is TGTGCCAGCAGTTACTCACGGCAGTTTCACTATGGCTACACCTTC.